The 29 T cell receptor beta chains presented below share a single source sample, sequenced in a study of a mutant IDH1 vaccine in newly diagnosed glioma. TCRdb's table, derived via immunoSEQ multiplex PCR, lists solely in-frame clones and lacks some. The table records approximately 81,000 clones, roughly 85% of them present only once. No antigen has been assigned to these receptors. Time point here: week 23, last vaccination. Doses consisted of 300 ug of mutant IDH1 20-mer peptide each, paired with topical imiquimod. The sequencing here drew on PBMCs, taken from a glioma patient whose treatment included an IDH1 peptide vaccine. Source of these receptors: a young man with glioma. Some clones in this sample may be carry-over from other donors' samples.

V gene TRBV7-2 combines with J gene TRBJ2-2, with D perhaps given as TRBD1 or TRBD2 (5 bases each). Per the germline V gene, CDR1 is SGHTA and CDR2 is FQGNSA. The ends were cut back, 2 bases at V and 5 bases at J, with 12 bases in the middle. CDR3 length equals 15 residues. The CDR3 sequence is CASSLLRWGTGELFF. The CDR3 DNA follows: TGTGCCAGCAGCTTATTGAGGTGGGGGACCGGGGAGCTGTTTTTT.

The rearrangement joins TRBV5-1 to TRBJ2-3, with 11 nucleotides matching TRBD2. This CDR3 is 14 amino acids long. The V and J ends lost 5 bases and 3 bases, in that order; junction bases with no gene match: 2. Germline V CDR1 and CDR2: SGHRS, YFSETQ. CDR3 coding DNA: TGCGCCAGCAGGGGGACTAGCGGAACAGATACGCAGTATTTT. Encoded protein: CASRGTSGTDTQYF.

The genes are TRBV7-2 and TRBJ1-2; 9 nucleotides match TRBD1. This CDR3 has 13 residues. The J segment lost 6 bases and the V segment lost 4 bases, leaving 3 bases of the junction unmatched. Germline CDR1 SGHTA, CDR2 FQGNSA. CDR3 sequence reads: CASSWDREDGYTF. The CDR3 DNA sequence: TGTGCCAGCAGCTGGGACAGGGAGGATGGCTACACCTTC.

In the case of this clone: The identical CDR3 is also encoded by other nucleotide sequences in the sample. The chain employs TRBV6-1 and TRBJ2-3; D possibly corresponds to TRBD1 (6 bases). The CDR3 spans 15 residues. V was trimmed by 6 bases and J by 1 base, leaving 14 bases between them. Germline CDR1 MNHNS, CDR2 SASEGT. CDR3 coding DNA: TGTGCCAGCAGCCAGGGGTATTTGGGCACAGATACGCAGTATTTT. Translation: CASSQGYLGTDTQYF.

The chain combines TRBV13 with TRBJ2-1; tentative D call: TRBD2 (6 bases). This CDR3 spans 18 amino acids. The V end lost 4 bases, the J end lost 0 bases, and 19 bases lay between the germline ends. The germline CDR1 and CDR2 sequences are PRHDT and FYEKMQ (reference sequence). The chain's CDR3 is CASSSRETSYYSYNEQFF. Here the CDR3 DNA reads TGTGCCAGCAGCTCCAGAGAAACTAGCTACTACTCCTACAATGAGCAGTTCTTC. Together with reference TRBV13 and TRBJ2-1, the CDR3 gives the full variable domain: AAGVIQSPRHLIKEKRETATLKCYPIPRHDTVYWYQQGPGQDPQFLISFYEKMQSDKGSIPDRFSAQQFSDYHSELNMSSLELGDSALYFCASSSRETSYYSYNEQFFGPGTRLTVL.

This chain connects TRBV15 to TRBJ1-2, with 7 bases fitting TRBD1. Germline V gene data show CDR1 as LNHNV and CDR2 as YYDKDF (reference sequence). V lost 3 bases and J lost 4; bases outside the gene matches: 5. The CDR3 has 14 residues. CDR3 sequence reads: CATSRGRGVYGYTF. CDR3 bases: TGTGCCACCAGCAGGGGCAGGGGGGTCTATGGCTACACCTTC.

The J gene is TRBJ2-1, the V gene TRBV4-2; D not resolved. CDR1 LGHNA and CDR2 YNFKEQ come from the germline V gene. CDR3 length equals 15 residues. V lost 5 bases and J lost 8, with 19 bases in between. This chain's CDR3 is CASSAVGTPGDEQFF. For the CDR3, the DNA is TGTGCCAGCAGCGCAGTCGGCACTCCAGGCGATGAGCAGTTCTTC.

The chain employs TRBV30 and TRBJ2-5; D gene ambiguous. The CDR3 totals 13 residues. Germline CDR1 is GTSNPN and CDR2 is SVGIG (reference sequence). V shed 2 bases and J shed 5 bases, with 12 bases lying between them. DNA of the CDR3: TGTGCCTGGAGTACAGACCTTATCGAGACCCAGTACTTC. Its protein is CAWSTDLIETQYF.

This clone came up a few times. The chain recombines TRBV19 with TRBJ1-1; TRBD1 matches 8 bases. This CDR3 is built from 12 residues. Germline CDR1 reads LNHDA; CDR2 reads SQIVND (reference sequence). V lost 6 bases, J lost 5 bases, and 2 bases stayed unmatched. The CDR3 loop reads CASRTGVTEAFF. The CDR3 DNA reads TGTGCCAGTAGGACAGGGGTTACTGAAGCTTTCTTT.

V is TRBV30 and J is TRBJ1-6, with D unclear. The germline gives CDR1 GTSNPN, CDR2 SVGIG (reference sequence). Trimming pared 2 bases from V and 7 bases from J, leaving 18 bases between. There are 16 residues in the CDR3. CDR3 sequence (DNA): TGTGCCTGGAGTCCACCTCCAGGTCTCAGGAATTCACCCCTCCACTTT. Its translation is CAWSPPPGLRNSPLHF.

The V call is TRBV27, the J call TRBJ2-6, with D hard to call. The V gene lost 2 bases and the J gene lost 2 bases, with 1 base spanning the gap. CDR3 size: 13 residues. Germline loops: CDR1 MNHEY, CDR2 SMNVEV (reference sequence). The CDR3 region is CASSLTGANVLTF. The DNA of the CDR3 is TGTGCCAGCAGTTTAACTGGGGCCAACGTCCTGACTTTC.

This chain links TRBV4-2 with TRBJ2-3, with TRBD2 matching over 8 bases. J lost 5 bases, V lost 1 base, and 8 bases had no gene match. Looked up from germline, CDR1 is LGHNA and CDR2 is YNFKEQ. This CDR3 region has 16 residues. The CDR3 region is CASSQAAGGLGDTQYF. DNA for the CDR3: TGTGCCAGCAGCCAAGCGGCGGGGGGATTAGGAGATACGCAGTATTTT.

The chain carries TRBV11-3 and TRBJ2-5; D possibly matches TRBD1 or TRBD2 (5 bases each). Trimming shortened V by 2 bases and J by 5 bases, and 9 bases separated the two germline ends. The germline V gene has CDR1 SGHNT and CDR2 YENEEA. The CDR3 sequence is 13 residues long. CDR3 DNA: TGTGCCAGCAGCTTATCAGGGAGCGAGACCCAGTACTTC. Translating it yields CASSLSGSETQYF.

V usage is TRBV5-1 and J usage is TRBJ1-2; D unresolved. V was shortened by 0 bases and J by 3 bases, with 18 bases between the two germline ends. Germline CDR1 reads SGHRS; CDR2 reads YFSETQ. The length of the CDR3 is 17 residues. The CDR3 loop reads CASSLDGGSHFDYGYTF. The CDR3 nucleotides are TGCGCCAGCAGCTTGGATGGTGGCAGCCATTTTGACTATGGCTACACCTTC.

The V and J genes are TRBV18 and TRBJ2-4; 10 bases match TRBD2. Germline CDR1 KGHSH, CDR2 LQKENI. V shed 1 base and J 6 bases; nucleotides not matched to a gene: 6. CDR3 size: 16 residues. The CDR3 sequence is CASSPLLAGAGNIQYF. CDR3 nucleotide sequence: TGTGCCAGCTCACCACTCCTAGCGGGAGCAGGAAACATTCAGTACTTC.

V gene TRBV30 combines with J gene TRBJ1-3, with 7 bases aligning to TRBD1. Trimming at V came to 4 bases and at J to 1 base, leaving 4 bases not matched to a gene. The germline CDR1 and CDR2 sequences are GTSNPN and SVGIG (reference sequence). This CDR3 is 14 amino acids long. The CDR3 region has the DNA TGTGCCTGGACGACAGGGAGTTCTGGAAACACCATATATTTT. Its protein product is CAWTTGSSGNTIYF.

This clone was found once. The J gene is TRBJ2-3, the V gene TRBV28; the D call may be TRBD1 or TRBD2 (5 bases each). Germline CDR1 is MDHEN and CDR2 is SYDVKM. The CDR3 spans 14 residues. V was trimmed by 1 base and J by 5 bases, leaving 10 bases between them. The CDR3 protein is CASSLLRDVDTQYF. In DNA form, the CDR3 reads TGTGCCAGCAGTTTATTGAGGGACGTAGATACGCAGTATTTT.

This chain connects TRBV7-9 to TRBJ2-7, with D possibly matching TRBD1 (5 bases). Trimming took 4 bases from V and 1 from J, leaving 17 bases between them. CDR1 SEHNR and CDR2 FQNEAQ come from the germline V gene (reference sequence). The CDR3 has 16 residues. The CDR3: CASSSPPTDGSYEQYF. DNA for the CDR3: TGTGCCAGCAGCTCACCCCCGACAGACGGTTCCTACGAGCAGTACTTC.

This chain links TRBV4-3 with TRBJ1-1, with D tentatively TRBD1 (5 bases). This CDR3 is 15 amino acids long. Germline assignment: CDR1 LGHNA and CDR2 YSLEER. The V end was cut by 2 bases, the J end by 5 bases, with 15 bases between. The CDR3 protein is CASSQQGWGETEAFF. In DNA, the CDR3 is TGCGCCAGCAGCCAACAGGGATGGGGAGAGACTGAAGCTTTCTTT.

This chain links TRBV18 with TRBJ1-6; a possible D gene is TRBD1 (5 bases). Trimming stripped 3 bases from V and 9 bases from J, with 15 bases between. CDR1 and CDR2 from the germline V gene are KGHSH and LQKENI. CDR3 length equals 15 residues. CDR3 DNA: TGTGCCAGCTCACCGGGGCAGGTCTCACCTTCACCCCTCCACTTT. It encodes CASSPGQVSPSPLHF.

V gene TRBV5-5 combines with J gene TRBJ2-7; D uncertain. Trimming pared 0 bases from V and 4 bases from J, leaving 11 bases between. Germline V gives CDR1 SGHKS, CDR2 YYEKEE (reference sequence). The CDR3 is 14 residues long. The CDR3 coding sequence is TGTGCCAGCAGCTTGGATAGCAGGCAATACGAGCAGTACTTC. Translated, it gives CASSLDSRQYEQYF.

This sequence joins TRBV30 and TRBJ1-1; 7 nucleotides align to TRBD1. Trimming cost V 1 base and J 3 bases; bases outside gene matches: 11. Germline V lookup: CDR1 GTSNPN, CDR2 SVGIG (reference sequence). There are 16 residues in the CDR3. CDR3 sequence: CAWSAKRGRADTEAFF. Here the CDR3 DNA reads TGTGCCTGGAGTGCTAAGAGGGGGCGCGCGGACACTGAAGCTTTCTTT. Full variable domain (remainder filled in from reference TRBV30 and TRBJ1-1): SQTIHQWPATLVQPVGSPLSLECTVEGTSNPNLYWYRQAAGRGLQLLFYSVGIGQISSEVPQNLSASRPQDRQFILSSKKLLLSDSGFYLCAWSAKRGRADTEAFFGQGTRLTVV.

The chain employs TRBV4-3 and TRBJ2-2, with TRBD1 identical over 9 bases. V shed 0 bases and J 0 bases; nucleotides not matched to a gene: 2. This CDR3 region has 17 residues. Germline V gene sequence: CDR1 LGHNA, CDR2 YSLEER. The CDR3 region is CASSQEGQGANTGELFF. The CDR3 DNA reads TGCGCCAGCAGCCAAGAGGGACAGGGTGCGAACACCGGGGAGCTGTTTTTT.

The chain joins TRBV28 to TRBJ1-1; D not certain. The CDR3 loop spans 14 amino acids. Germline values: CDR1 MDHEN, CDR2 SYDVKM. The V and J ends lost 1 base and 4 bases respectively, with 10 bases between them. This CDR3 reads CASSLYGVFTEAFF. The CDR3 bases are TGTGCCAGCAGTTTATATGGGGTTTTCACTGAAGCTTTCTTT.

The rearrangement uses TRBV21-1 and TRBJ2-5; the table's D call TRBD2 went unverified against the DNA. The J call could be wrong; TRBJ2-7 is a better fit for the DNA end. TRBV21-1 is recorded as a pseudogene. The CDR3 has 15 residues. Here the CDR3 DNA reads TGTGCCAGCAGCAACAGGAACTTATCTAGCTACGAGCAGTACTTC. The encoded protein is CASSNRNLSSYEQYF.

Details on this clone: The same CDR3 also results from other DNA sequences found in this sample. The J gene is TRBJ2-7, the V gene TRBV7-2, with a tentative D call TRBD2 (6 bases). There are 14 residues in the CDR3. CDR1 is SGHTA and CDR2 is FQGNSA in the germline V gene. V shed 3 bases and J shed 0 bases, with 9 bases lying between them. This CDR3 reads CASSLAGSSYEQYF. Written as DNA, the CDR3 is TGTGCCAGCAGCTTGGCGGGGAGCTCCTACGAGCAGTACTTC.

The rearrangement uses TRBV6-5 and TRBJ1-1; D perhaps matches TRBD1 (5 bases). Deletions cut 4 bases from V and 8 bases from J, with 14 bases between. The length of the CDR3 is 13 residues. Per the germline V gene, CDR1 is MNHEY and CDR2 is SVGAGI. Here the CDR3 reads CASSLPAGGEAFF. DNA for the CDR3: TGTGCCAGCAGTTTACCCGCCGGGGGAGAAGCTTTCTTT.

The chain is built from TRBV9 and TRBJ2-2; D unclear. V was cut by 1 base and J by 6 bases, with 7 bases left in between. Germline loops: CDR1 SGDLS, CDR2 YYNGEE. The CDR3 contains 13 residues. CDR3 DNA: TGTGCCAGCAGCGTATTGGTGGCCGGGGAGCTGTTTTTT. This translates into CASSVLVAGELFF. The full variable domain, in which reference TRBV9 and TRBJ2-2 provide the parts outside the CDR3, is DSGVTQTPKHLITATGQRVTLRCSPRSGDLSVYWYQQSLDQGLQFLIQYYNGEERAKGNILERFSAQQFPDLHSELNLSSLELGDSALYFCASSVLVAGELFFGEGSRLTVL.

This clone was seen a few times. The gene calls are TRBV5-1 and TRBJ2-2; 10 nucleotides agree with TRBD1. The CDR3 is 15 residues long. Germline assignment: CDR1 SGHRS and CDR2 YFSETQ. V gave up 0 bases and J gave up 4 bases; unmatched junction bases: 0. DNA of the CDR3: TGCGCCAGCAGCTTGGGGACAGGGGGCACCGGGGAGCTGTTTTTT. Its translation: CASSLGTGGTGELFF.